This T cell receptor (beta chain) was sequenced in a study of blood T cell repertoires in COVID-19 (TCRdb year 2020). Turning to the overall study: The collaborator samples originated in the United States, Italy and Spain and spanned the acute and convalescent phases of COVID-19. The repertoires were released in a freely available public database intended as a resource for research on the immune response to SARS-CoV-2. The prospective study material was composed of cDNA or gDNA derived from T cells, B-cell-depleted T cells, or PBMCs. The sample metadata nearly always contained a de-identified subject ID, COVID-19 status, age in years and sex. Samples came from the ongoing ImmuneRACE study (first 160 participants) plus 1,254 subjects from 6 global collaborators. Subjects who had been exposed to COVID-19, were actively infected with it, or had recovered from it provided the deeply sampled blood TCRbeta repertoires that made up the dataset. Where available, HLA class I and class II types were taken from metadata supplied by the sample provider and were not determined by assay-based typing.

In regard to this clone: It lacks a known antigen. No quality values exist for individual bases; no much larger clone is one base distant.

Whole blood was collected in K2EDTA tubes by collaborating institutions according to the institutions' own protocols. For TCRbeta analysis, collaborator samples were shipped as frozen whole blood, as isolated PBMCs, or as DNA extracted from either sample type. TCRbeta CDR3 regions were amplified from genomic DNA using the immunoSEQ Assay, a bias-controlled multiplex PCR. The published analysis was carried out like this. The number of nucleated cells in each sample was estimated from the amplification of reference gene primers within the assay. To quantify the absolute abundance of each unique TCRbeta CDR3 rearrangement, sequence reads were collapsed and filtered. For each sample, productive Simpson clonality was calculated as the square root of Simpson's diversity index over productive rearrangements. TCRdb retrieved this table from immuneACCESS and kept in-frame rearrangements only. Not all clones are present; in checked studies, unresolved V genes account for under half, and no reason is known for the remainder. The V and J calls and clone size were taken over from that table, and D and trimming were inferred from the DNA. This sample comprises about 140,000 clones, about 87% of them detected only once. Of the sample, more than 3.5% falls within the top ten clones.

The research as a whole found: The quantity of clinical and demographic metadata differed by source and by participant and was supplied without curation.

Sequenced material: peripheral blood. The sequence derives from a middle-aged woman with acute or convalescent COVID-19.

CDR3 loop: CAISESLGLAGQETQYF. The DNA sequence is given as TGTGCCATCAGTGAGTCGCTGGGGCTAGCGGGACAAGAGACCCAGTACTTC. The chain is made from TRBV10-3 and TRBJ2-5; TRBD2 agrees with 9 junctional bases. Including cysteine and phenylalanine, the CDR3 has 17 amino acids. The sequence is cut down to CDR3 DNA, 51 bases in frame from base 1. V is trimmed back by 0 bases and J by 2 bases, and the junction contains 7 bases that no gene match accounts for. The germline V gene gives CDR1 as ENHRY and CDR2 as SYGVKD.